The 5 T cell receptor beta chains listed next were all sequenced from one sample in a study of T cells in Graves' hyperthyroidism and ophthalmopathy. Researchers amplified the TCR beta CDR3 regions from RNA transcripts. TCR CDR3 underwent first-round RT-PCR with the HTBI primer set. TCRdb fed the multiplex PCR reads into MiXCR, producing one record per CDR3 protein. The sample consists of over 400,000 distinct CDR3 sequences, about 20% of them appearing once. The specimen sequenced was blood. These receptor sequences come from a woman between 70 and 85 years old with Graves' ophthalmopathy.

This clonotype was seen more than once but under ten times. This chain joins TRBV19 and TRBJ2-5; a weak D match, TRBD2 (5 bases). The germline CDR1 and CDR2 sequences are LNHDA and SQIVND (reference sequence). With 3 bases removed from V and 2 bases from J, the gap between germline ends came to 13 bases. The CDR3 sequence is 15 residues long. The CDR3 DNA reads TGTGCCAGTAGTATCTCAGGAGCGGAACAAGAGACCCAGTACTTC. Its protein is CASSISGAEQETQYF.

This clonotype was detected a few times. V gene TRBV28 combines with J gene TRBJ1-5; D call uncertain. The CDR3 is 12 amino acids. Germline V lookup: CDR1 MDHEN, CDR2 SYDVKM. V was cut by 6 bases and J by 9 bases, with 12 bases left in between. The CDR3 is CASRGRRRPQHF. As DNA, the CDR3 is TGTGCCAGCAGAGGACGTCGGCGGCCCCAGCATTTT.

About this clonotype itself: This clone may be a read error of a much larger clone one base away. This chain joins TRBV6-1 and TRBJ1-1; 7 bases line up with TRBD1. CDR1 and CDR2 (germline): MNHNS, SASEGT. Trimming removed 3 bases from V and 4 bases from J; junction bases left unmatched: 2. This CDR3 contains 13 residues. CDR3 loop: CASSDDRATEAFF. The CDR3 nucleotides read TGTGCCAGCAGTGACGACAGGGCCACTGAAGCTTTCTTT.

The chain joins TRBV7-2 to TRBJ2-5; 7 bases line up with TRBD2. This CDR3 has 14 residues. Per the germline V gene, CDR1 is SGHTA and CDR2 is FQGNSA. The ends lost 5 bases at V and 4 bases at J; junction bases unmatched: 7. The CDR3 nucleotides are TGTGCCAGCAGCGGTGCTAGCGGTCGAGAGACCCAGTACTTC. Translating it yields CASSGASGRETQYF. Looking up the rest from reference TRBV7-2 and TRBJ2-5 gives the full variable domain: GAGVSQSPSNKVTEKGKDVELRCDPISGHTALYWYRQSLGQGLEFLIYFQGNSAPDKSGLPSDRFSAERTGGSVSTLTIQRTQQEDSAVYLCASSGASGRETQYFGPGTRLLVL.

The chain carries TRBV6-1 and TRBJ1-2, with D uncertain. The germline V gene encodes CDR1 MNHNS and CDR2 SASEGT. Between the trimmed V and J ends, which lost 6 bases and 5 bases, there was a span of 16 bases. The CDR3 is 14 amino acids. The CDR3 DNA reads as TGTGCCAGCAGCCTCAGCGCTTCAACTTATGGCTACACCTTC. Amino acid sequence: CASSLSASTYGYTF.